These T cell receptor beta chains were read from a single sample in a study of blood T cell repertoires in COVID-19. Data came from immunoSEQ multiplex PCR; TCRdb stores just in-frame clones and leaves some out. This table has roughly 320,000 clones, roughly 85% appearing once. The sample comprised peripheral blood. The receptor set was obtained from a human donor in a cohort sampled during active COVID-19. CDR3s include the opening cysteine and the closing phenylalanine or tryptophan. Each record gives: J gene, D gene, V gene, clone size, CDR3 protein, CDR3 DNA. A D gene is named only where the DNA matches it firmly. The listing skips clone size in some rows; elsewhere it reads once, few, many or a size class.

J: TRBJ2-3
D: -
V: TRBV10-3
size: -
CDR3: CAIRGTPSTDTQYF
DNA: TGTGCCATCAGGGGGACTCCTAGCACAGATACGCAGTATTTT

J: TRBJ2-3
D: TRBD2
V: TRBV5-1
size: -
CDR3: CASSLHGGSTDTQYF
DNA: TGCGCCAGCAGCTTGCACGGGGGGAGCACAGATACGCAGTATTTT

J: TRBJ1-3
D: -
V: TRBV21-1
size: -
CDR3: CASSYPQGAAGNTIYF
DNA: TGTGCCAGCAGCTACCCCCAGGGGGCAGCTGGAAACACCATATATTTT

J: TRBJ1-5
D: -
V: TRBV2
size: few
CDR3: CASKIGSPNQPQHF
DNA: TGTGCCAGCAAAATCGGGTCACCCAATCAGCCCCAGCATTTT

J: TRBJ1-4
D: TRBD1
V: TRBV30
size: -
CDR3: CAGQGQGAGEKLFF
DNA: TGTGCCGGCCAAGGACAGGGGGCTGGAGAAAAACTGTTTTTT

J: TRBJ2-7
D: TRBD2
V: TRBV11-2
size: -
CDR3: CASRQNWGLAGVEQYF
DNA: TGTGCCAGCAGACAGAACTGGGGACTAGCGGGTGTCGAGCAGTACTTC

J: TRBJ2-4
D: -
V: TRBV3-1/TRBV3-2
size: -
CDR3: CASSQGPSAGIQYF
DNA: TGTGCCAGCAGCCAAGGCCCTAGCGCGGGCATTCAGTACTTC

J: TRBJ2-7
D: -
V: TRBV6-5
size: -
CDR3: CASSTLGGTSYEQYF
DNA: TGTGCCAGCAGTACTCTGGGGGGAACCTCCTACGAGCAGTACTTC

J: TRBJ2-7
D: -
V: TRBV9
size: once
CDR3: CASSVGVAVVYEQYF
DNA: TGTGCCAGCAGCGTAGGGGTAGCGGTGGTTTACGAGCAGTACTTC

J: TRBJ1-1
D: -
V: TRBV27
size: -
CDR3: CASQTVNTEAFF
DNA: TGTGCCAGCCAGACAGTGAACACTGAAGCTTTCTTT

J: TRBJ1-4
D: TRBD1
V: TRBV25-1
size: -
CDR3: CASSARTGTNEKLFF
DNA: TGTGCCAGCAGCGCCAGGACAGGGACTAATGAAAAACTGTTTTTT

J: TRBJ1-2
D: -
V: TRBV10-2
size: -
CDR3: CASSEQQVYGYTF
DNA: TGCGCCAGCAGTGAACAGCAGGTCTATGGCTACACCTTC

J: TRBJ2-3
D: TRBD2
V: TRBV3-1/TRBV3-2
size: -
CDR3: CASSQATSEADTQYF
DNA: TGTGCCAGCAGCCAAGCTACTAGCGAGGCAGATACGCAGTATTTT

J: TRBJ1-2
D: TRBD1
V: TRBV6-5
size: -
CDR3: CASSFDRGGGYTF
DNA: TGTGCCAGCAGTTTCGACAGGGGGGGTGGCTACACCTTC

J: TRBJ2-7
D: TRBD1
V: TRBV7-8
size: -
CDR3: CASSRGQGIPYEQYF
DNA: TGTGCCAGCAGCCGAGGACAGGGGATCCCCTACGAGCAGTACTTC

J: TRBJ1-2
D: -
V: TRBV19
size: -
CDR3: CATQTENYGYTF
DNA: TGTGCCACCCAAACAGAGAACTATGGCTACACCTTC

J: TRBJ1-4
D: -
V: TRBV12-3/TRBV12-4
size: many
CDR3: CASRRSNEKLFF
DNA: TGTGCCAGCAGGAGGTCTAATGAAAAACTGTTTTTT

J: TRBJ1-2
D: TRBD1
V: TRBV2
size: once
CDR3: CASSLSRTGMNGYTF
DNA: TGTGCCAGCAGCCTATCGAGGACAGGGATGAATGGCTACACCTTC

J: TRBJ1-5
D: -
V: TRBV2
size: -
CDR3: CASSGGGDQPQHF
DNA: TGTGCCAGCAGTGGAGGGGGGGATCAGCCCCAGCATTTT

J: TRBJ1-1
D: TRBD1
V: TRBV27
size: -
CDR3: CASGSGTGFWTEAFF
DNA: TGTGCCAGCGGATCCGGGACAGGGTTTTGGACTGAAGCTTTCTTT

J: TRBJ2-2
D: -
V: TRBV7-9
size: -
CDR3: CARGGAVTGELFF
DNA: TGTGCCAGAGGTGGGGCCGTCACCGGGGAGCTGTTTTTT

J: TRBJ1-1
D: -
V: TRBV6-5
size: -
CDR3: CASSLTREGAEAFF
DNA: TGTGCCAGCAGTTTGACACGGGAGGGGGCTGAAGCTTTCTTT

J: TRBJ1-5
D: TRBD1
V: TRBV18
size: -
CDR3: CASSPDRTSNQPQHF
DNA: TGTGCCAGCTCACCGGACAGGACTAGCAATCAGCCCCAGCATTTT

J: TRBJ1-1
D: -
V: TRBV14
size: -
CDR3: CASSGRGRETEAFF
DNA: TGTGCCAGCAGTGGACGGGGCCGGGAGACTGAAGCTTTCTTT

J: TRBJ2-2
D: TRBD1
V: TRBV10-1
size: -
CDR3: CASSLDRGRLGELFF
DNA: TGCGCCAGCAGCCTGGACAGGGGGCGCCTCGGGGAGCTGTTTTTT

J: TRBJ1-4
D: TRBD1
V: TRBV15
size: -
CDR3: CATSGPPGQGARSGEKLFF
DNA: TGTGCCACCAGCGGTCCGCCCGGACAGGGGGCACGGTCGGGAGAAAAACTGTTTTTT

J: TRBJ2-2
D: -
V: TRBV3-1/TRBV3-2
size: once
CDR3: CASSPRANTGELFF
DNA: TGTGCCAGCAGCCCACGGGCGAACACCGGGGAGCTGTTTTTT

J: TRBJ1-1
D: TRBD1
V: TRBV7-3
size: -
CDR3: CASSFAGGTEAFF
DNA: TGTGCCAGCAGCTTTGCAGGGGGCACTGAAGCTTTCTTT

J: TRBJ1-1
D: TRBD1
V: TRBV18
size: -
CDR3: CASSPDRRDTEAFF
DNA: TGTGCCAGCTCTCCGGACAGGCGGGACACTGAAGCTTTCTTT

J: TRBJ1-4
D: TRBD1
V: TRBV11-2
size: -
CDR3: CASSLKIQGGKLFF
DNA: TGTGCCAGCAGCTTAAAAATACAGGGGGGGAAACTGTTTTTT

J: TRBJ1-6
D: -
V: TRBV6-6
size: -
CDR3: CASSPTPDSPLHF
DNA: TGTGCCAGCAGCCCCACGCCGGATTCACCCCTCCACTTT

J: TRBJ1-5
D: -
V: TRBV5-5
size: -
CDR3: CASSLRSDQPQHF
DNA: TGTGCCAGCAGCCTACGATCTGATCAGCCCCAGCATTTT

J: TRBJ1-1
D: TRBD1
V: TRBV9
size: -
CDR3: CASSVGGQGGTEAFF
DNA: TGTGCCAGCAGCGTAGGCGGGCAGGGGGGCACTGAAGCTTTCTTT

J: TRBJ2-1
D: TRBD2
V: TRBV11-2
size: -
CDR3: CASSLDGEGSNEQFF
DNA: TGTGCCAGCAGCTTAGACGGGGAGGGGTCCAATGAGCAGTTCTTC

J: TRBJ1-2
D: TRBD1
V: TRBV19
size: -
CDR3: CASSSLSTGVGGYTF
DNA: TGTGCCAGTAGTTCCCTAAGCACAGGGGTTGGTGGCTACACCTTC

J: TRBJ1-2
D: TRBD1
V: TRBV24-1
size: -
CDR3: CATSDSWTGGYTF
DNA: TGTGCCACCAGTGACTCGTGGACAGGGGGCTACACCTTC

J: TRBJ2-7
D: -
V: TRBV7-8
size: -
CDR3: CASSLVSVVSSYEQYF
DNA: TGTGCCAGCAGCTTAGTAAGTGTAGTTTCCTCCTACGAGCAGTACTTC

J: TRBJ2-6
D: TRBD1
V: TRBV28
size: -
CDR3: CATDRAGANVLTF
DNA: TGTGCCACAGACAGGGCCGGGGCCAACGTCCTGACTTTC

J: TRBJ1-6
D: -
V: TRBV5-5
size: -
CDR3: CASSSAGRGNSPLHF
DNA: TGTGCCAGCAGCTCCGCCGGGCGGGGGAATTCACCCCTCCACTTT

J: TRBJ2-7
D: -
V: TRBV27
size: -
CDR3: CATPWQYF
DNA: TGTGCCACCCCTTGGCAGTACTTC

J: TRBJ1-2
D: -
V: TRBV19
size: -
CDR3: CASIDRGSNYGYTF
DNA: TGTGCCAGTATCGATCGGGGGTCTAACTATGGCTACACCTTC

J: TRBJ1-1
D: -
V: TRBV19
size: -
CDR3: CASSRARENTEAFF
DNA: TGTGCCAGTAGTCGCGCGAGAGAGAACACTGAAGCTTTCTTT

J: TRBJ2-7
D: TRBD2
V: TRBV6-2/TRBV6-3
size: -
CDR3: CASSGLAGAYEQYF
DNA: TGTGCCAGCAGTGGACTAGCGGGGGCCTACGAGCAGTACTTC

J: TRBJ2-3
D: TRBD2
V: TRBV5-4
size: -
CDR3: CASSLPGGDTQYF
DNA: TGTGCCAGCAGCCTTCCGGGGGGGGATACGCAGTATTTT

J: TRBJ2-7
D: -
V: TRBV5-6
size: -
CDR3: CASKGLSYEQYF
DNA: TGTGCCAGCAAAGGACTTTCCTACGAGCAGTACTTC

J: TRBJ1-2
D: TRBD1
V: TRBV14
size: -
CDR3: CASSLLTGDRGYTF
DNA: TGTGCCAGCAGCCTTCTAACAGGGGACCGAGGCTACACCTTC

J: TRBJ2-1
D: TRBD2
V: TRBV7-3
size: -
CDR3: CASSLIGTSGGDEQFF
DNA: TGTGCCAGCAGCTTAATAGGGACTAGCGGGGGGGATGAGCAGTTCTTC

J: TRBJ2-7
D: -
V: TRBV5-4
size: -
CDR3: CASSLMGGSYEQYF
DNA: TGTGCCAGCAGCTTGATGGGGGGAAGCTACGAGCAGTACTTC

J: TRBJ2-7
D: TRBD1
V: TRBV5-1
size: few
CDR3: CASSLRTGPYEQYF
DNA: TGCGCCAGCAGCTTGAGGACAGGGCCCTACGAGCAGTACTTC

J: TRBJ2-3
D: -
V: TRBV29-1
size: -
CDR3: CSSSQGRDTQYF
DNA: TGCAGCTCCTCCCAGGGGAGAGATACGCAGTATTTT

J: TRBJ1-1
D: -
V: TRBV7-3
size: -
CDR3: CASSPQGGGSEAFF
DNA: TGTGCCAGCAGCCCGCAGGGCGGAGGGAGTGAAGCTTTCTTT

J: TRBJ2-3
D: -
V: TRBV10-3
size: -
CDR3: CAISERDLPLDTQYF
DNA: TGTGCCATCAGTGAAAGGGACTTGCCCTTGGATACGCAGTATTTT

J: TRBJ1-6
D: -
V: TRBV10-3
size: -
CDR3: CAISGRDLQENSPLHF
DNA: TGTGCCATCAGTGGGAGGGACCTCCAAGAGAATTCACCCCTCCACTTT

J: TRBJ1-2
D: -
V: TRBV19
size: -
CDR3: CASSQRTSSNYGYTF
DNA: TGTGCCAGTAGTCAGAGGACATCGTCAAACTATGGCTACACCTTC

J: TRBJ2-7
D: -
V: TRBV5-1
size: few
CDR3: CASSPWDTSYEQYF
DNA: TGCGCCAGCAGCCCTTGGGACACCTCCTACGAGCAGTACTTC

J: TRBJ2-2
D: -
V: TRBV19
size: once
CDR3: CASEEGELFF
DNA: TGTGCCAGCGAGGAGGGGGAGCTGTTTTTT